This TCR beta chain comes out of a study of graft-versus-host responses after intestinal transplantation. Turning to the study itself: The study gave all recipients anti-thymocyte globulin induction, then tacrolimus and steroids for three to four years. General study points: The presence of high graft-versus-host to host-versus-graft clonal ratios in allografts characterized patients with graft-donor T cell macrochimerism.

The method was immunoSEQ multiplex PCR; TCRdb's version includes in-frame clones alone and lacks a portion of them. Seen here are around 54,000 clones, 91% observed once, and the top ten hold around 5.1%. As concerns this clone: What it binds is unknown.

This clonotype originated in a human patient who received an intestinal transplant, so some T cells may come from the graft donor. The input for sequencing was PBMCs, taken approximately 660 days after intestinal transplant.

The DNA for the CDR3 is TGTGCCAGCAGCCCAGCGGACAGGGATGACACTGAAGCTTTCTTT. This codes for CASSPADRDDTEAFF. This chain connects TRBV5-8 to TRBJ1-1; 8 bases agree with TRBD1. The CDR3 totals 15 residues. After removal of 4 bases from V and 3 bases from J, the junction contained 8 bases not matched to a gene. The V gene's germline CDR1 is SGHTS and CDR2 YDEGEE. Combining the CDR3 with reference TRBV5-8 and TRBJ1-1 gives the whole variable domain EAGVTQSPTHLIKTRGQQATLRCSPISGHTSVYWYQQALGLGLQFLLWYDEGEERNRGNFPPRFSGRQFPNYSSELNVNALELEDSALYLCASSPADRDDTEAFFGQGTRLTVV.